What follows is one TCR beta chain and its context. Antigen: not known. This entry is derived from a study of naive CD8 T cells in extremely preterm neonates. Findings and caveats of the study: Limitations included small sample size and variable preterm productive templates. Relative to older groups, preterm infants had shorter, less trimmed CDR3s with fewer N additions.

Extremely preterm deliveries at 23-27 weeks of gestation provided the preterm samples. Live Annexin V-negative naive CD3+CD8+CD45RA+CCR7+ T cells were sorted. This table comes from immunoSEQ multiplex PCR, and its TCRdb copy is limited to in-frame clones, with some not included. Of around 25,000 clones detected, around 88% appear once; the ten largest clones hold approximately 1%. The CDR3 is 14 residues long. V was clipped by 2 bases and J by 2 bases, with 7 bases between them. Germline values: CDR1 SGHTA, CDR2 FQGTGA. Source material: naive CD8+ T cells from cord blood. This chain joins TRBV7-3 and TRBJ1-3, with a tentative D call TRBD1 (6 bases). This clonotype originated in a boy who was born preterm. CDR3 nucleotide sequence: TGTGCCAGCAGCTTAGGGGGCGCTGGAAACACCATATATTTT. Translation: CASSLGGAGNTIYF. The whole variable domain, remainder taken from reference TRBV7-3 and TRBJ1-3, is GAGVSQTPSNKVTEKGKYVELRCDPISGHTALYWYRQSLGQGPEFLIYFQGTGAADDSGLPNDRFFAVRPEGSVSTLKIQRTERGDSAVYLCASSLGGAGNTIYFGEGSWLTVV.